These 10 T cell receptor beta chains share one sample of origin, sequenced in a study of T cells in Graves' hyperthyroidism and ophthalmopathy. Amplified TCR beta CDR3 regions came from RNA transcripts. Initially, a first-round RT-PCR of the TCR CDR3 employed the HTBI primer set. MiXCR, applied by TCRdb to the multiplex PCR reads, yields one record per CDR3 protein. The sample shows some 600,000 distinct CDR3 sequences, just over 45% of them seen only once. Sequenced: peripheral blood or thyroid tissue (not recorded which). Receptors were obtained from a woman younger than 35 with Graves' hyperthyroidism.

This clonotype showed up just a few times. The chain couples TRBV24-1 to TRBJ2-2; TRBD2 matches 11 bases. The CDR3 length is 16 residues. Germline trimming cut 9 bases from V and 1 base from J; bases unmatched to any gene: 6. Germline CDR1 reads KGHDR; CDR2 reads SFDVKD. The CDR3 bases are TGTGCCACCCTCGGGACTAGCGGAGAGAACACCGGGGAGCTGTTTTTT. Its protein product is CATLGTSGENTGELFF.

This clonotype was recorded at least ten times. The chain has TRBV2 and TRBJ1-4, with D unresolved. The V and J ends lost 6 bases and 1 base respectively, with 9 bases between them. Germline-derived CDR1 and CDR2 are SNHLY and FYNNEI. The length of the CDR3 is 14 residues. The CDR3 nucleotides are TGTGCCAGCAGGAGCAGTCAAACTAATGAAAAACTGTTTTTT. It yields the protein CASRSSQTNEKLFF.

This clonotype appeared a few times. The CDR3 nucleotides are TGTGCCAGCAGGGTATCTCCCTACGAGCAGTACTTC. This encodes CASRVSPYEQYF. The genes are TRBV2 and TRBJ2-7; D gene unclear. This CDR3 region has 12 residues. Germline assignment: CDR1 SNHLY and CDR2 FYNNEI. Between the trimmed V and J ends, which lost 6 bases and 2 bases, there was a span of 8 bases.

This rearrangement joins TRBV10-2 to TRBJ2-1; 9 nucleotides line up with TRBD1. V dropped 5 bases and J dropped 13; count of bases not matched to a gene: 6. Germline assignment: CDR1 WSHSY and CDR2 SAAADI. The CDR3 has 12 residues. The CDR3 coding sequence is TGCGCCAGCAGTCGACAGGGGGACGCTCAGTTCTTC. This encodes CASSRQGDAQFF.

This chain joins TRBV9 and TRBJ1-2; possible D gene TRBD1, 5 bases. This CDR3 spans 17 amino acids. Per the germline V gene, CDR1 is SGDLS and CDR2 is YYNGEE. The V and J ends lost 4 bases and 4 bases respectively, with 23 bases between them. This CDR3 reads CASSPAAGSGTRYGYTF. The CDR3 region has the DNA TGTGCCAGCAGCCCCGCGGCCGGATCCGGGACTCGCTATGGCTACACCTTC. The entire variable domain, with the rest obtained from reference TRBV9 and TRBJ1-2, is as follows: DSGVTQTPKHLITATGQRVTLRCSPRSGDLSVYWYQQSLDQGLQFLIQYYNGEERAKGNILERFSAQQFPDLHSELNLSSLELGDSALYFCASSPAAGSGTRYGYTFGSGTRLTVV.

This CDR3 is CASSFAFGNTEAFF. CDR3 bases: TGTGCCAGCAGCTTCGCTTTTGGAAACACTGAAGCTTTCTTT. V is TRBV7-9 and J is TRBJ1-1; D ambiguous. There are 14 residues in the CDR3. Per the germline V gene, CDR1 is SEHNR and CDR2 is FQNEAQ (reference sequence). Trimming removed 3 bases from V and 2 bases from J, with 10 bases in between.

The V and J genes are TRBV7-9 and TRBJ1-5, with a weak D call TRBD1 (5 bases). The CDR3 has 12 amino acids. V shed 11 bases and J shed 5 bases, with 13 bases lying between them. Germline V CDR1 and CDR2: SEHNR, FQNEAQ (reference sequence). The DNA for the CDR3 is TGTGCCGGGACCGCCGGGGATCAGCCCCAGCATTTT. It is translated as CAGTAGDQPQHF. Filled out from reference TRBV7-9 and TRBJ1-5, the complete variable domain reads DTGVSQNPRHKITKRGQNVTFRCDPISEHNRLYWYRQTLGQGPEFLTYFQNEAQLEKSRLLSDRFSAERPKGSFSTLEIQRTEQGDSAMYLCAGTAGDQPQHFGDGTRLSIL.

With regard to this clonotype: A read error may be the cause here, since a much bigger clone is one base away. The rearrangement uses TRBV9 and TRBJ2-5; 8 positions agree with TRBD2. J lost 7 bases, V lost 3 bases, and 5 bases had no gene match. CDR3 length: 13 residues. CDR1 and CDR2 (germline): SGDLS, YYNGEE. The CDR3 coding sequence is TGTGCCAGCAGCGGACTAGCGCTAGGGACCCAGTACTTC. Its translation: CASSGLALGTQYF.

J is TRBJ1-1 and V is TRBV29-1; D perhaps matches TRBD1 (6 bases). CDR3 length equals 11 residues. Deletions cut 8 bases from V and 1 base from J, with 8 bases between. The germline V gene encodes CDR1 SQVTM and CDR2 ANQGSEA. The CDR3 loop reads CSWTENTEAFF. The CDR3, as DNA: TGCAGCTGGACAGAGAACACTGAAGCTTTCTTT.

This clonotype appeared many times. This rearrangement joins TRBV7-8 to TRBJ1-1, with D possibly being TRBD1 (6 bases). Germline V gives CDR1 SGHVS, CDR2 FQNEAQ. The CDR3 has 14 residues. V gave up 2 bases and J gave up 5 bases, with 12 bases separating them. DNA for the CDR3: TGTGCCAGCAGCTTATTGGGGGCGGGGACTGAAGCTTTCTTT. Amino acids: CASSLLGAGTEAFF.